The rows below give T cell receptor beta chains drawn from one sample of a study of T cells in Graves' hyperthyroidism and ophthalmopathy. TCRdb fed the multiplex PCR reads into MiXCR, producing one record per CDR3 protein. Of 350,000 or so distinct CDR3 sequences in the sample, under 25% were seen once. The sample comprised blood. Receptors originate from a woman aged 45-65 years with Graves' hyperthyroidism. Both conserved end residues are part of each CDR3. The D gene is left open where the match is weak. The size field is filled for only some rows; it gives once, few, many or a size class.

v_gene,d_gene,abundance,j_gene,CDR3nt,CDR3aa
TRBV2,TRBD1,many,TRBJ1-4,TGTGCCAGCACCCAGGACAGGGGTGGCGAAAAACTGTTTTTT,CASTQDRGGEKLFF
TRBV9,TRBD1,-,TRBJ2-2,TGTGCCAGCAGCGCCGGACAGGGGGCTGGCGGGGAGCTGTTTTTT,CASSAGQGAGGELFF
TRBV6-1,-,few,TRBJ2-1,TGTGCCAGCAGTGAAGGGACGGTCGGGGAGCAGTTCTTC,CASSEGTVGEQFF
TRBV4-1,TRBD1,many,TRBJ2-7,TGCGCCAGCAGCCAAGATGCCGGGACAGCCTACGAGCAGTACTTC,CASSQDAGTAYEQYF
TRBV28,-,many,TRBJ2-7,TGTGCCAGCAGTTGGACACGGAGGTTCTACGAGCAGTACTTC,CASSWTRRFYEQYF
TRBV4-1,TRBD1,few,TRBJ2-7,TGCGCCAGCAGCCATACCTGGACAGGATCCTCCTACGAGCAGTACTTC,CASSHTWTGSSYEQYF
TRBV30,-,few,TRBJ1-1,TGTGCCTGGAAAGAGGGAAGGGCTGAAGCTTTCTTT,CAWKEGRAEAFF
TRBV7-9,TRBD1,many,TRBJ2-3,TGTGCCAGCAGACTGAGTTCGACAGGGCCAGATACGCAGTATTTT,CASRLSSTGPDTQYF
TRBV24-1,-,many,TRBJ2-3,TGTGCCACCAGTGACCCTATGGGGAGCGGAACCACAGATACGCAGTATTTT,CATSDPMGSGTTDTQYF
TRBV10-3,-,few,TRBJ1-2,TGTGCCATCAGTGAGCAGGGAGCTAACTATGGCTACACCTTC,CAISEQGANYGYTF
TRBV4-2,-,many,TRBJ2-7,TGTGCCAGCAGCCAAGATCAAGCTTCCTACGAGCAGTACTTC,CASSQDQASYEQYF
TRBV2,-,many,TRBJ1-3,TGTGCCAGCAGTTTGACAGCCTCTGGAAACACCATATATTTT,CASSLTASGNTIYF
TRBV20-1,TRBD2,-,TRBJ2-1,TGCAGTGCTAGAGATCGCGGGAGGGCCCGAAATGAGCAGTTCTTC,CSARDRGRARNEQFF
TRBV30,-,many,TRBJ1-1,TGTGCCTGGAAGGCAGGGGAAACTGAAGCTTTCTTT,CAWKAGETEAFF
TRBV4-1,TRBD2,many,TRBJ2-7,TGCGCCAGCAGCCATTACGGGGGGGCCCGCCGTTGCGAGCAGTACTTC,CASSHYGGARRCEQYF
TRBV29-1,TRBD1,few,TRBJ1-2,TGCAGCGTCTCAACAGGGGCCGGGGGAAATGGCTACACCTTC,CSVSTGAGGNGYTF
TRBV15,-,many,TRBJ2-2,TGTGCCACCAGCAGACCCGGGACCGTCACCGGGGAGCTGTTTTTT,CATSRPGTVTGELFF
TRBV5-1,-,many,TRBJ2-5,TGCGCCAGCAGCTTGGGCCAGGGGCCTCTCCGGGAGACCCAGTACTTC,CASSLGQGPLRETQYF
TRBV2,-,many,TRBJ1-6,TGTGCCTCCAGTCTGCGATTTTATAATTCACCCCTCCACTTT,CASSLRFYNSPLHF
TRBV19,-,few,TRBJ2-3,TGTGCCAGTAGTCGGGGGTGGGAGGGCACAGATACGCAGTATTTT,CASSRGWEGTDTQYF
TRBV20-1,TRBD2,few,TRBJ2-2,TGCAGTGCCGCTAGAGACCCGGGAGGGGGGTACACCGGGGAGCTGTTTTTT,CSAARDPGGGYTGELFF
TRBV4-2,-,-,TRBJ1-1,TGTGCCAGCAGCCCCCTGAAGCGTATGAACACTGAAGCTTTCTTT,CASSPLKRMNTEAFF
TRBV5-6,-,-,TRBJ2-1,TGTGCCAGCAGCTTACAGGGGAGGCCCTACAATGAGCAGTTCTTC,CASSLQGRPYNEQFF
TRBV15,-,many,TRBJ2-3,TGTGCCACCAGTAAGGGTTCGACAGATACGCAGTATTTT,CATSKGSTDTQYF
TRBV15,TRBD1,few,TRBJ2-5,TGTGCCACCAGCAGTAGACAGGGCGGGGAGACCCAGTACTTC,CATSSRQGGETQYF
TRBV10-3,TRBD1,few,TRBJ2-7,TGTGCCATCGGGACAGTCTCCTACGAGCAGTACTTC,CAIGTVSYEQYF
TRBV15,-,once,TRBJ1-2,TGTGCCACCAGCAGAGCGGTCGGGGGGCTTGGCTACACCTTC,CATSRAVGGLGYTF
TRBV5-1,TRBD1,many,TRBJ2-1,TGCGCCAGCAGCTCGCCGACAGGGGGGATTGGCAATGAGCAGTTCTTC,CASSSPTGGIGNEQFF
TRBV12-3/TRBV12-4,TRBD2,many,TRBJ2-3,TGTGCCAGCAGTCGGGGGGGGGTCACAGATACGCAGTATTTT,CASSRGGVTDTQYF
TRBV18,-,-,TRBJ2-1,TGTGCCAGCTCACCAACTACAGGGTCCTTTTCCTACAATGAGCAGTTCTTC,CASSPTTGSFSYNEQFF
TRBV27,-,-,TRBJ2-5,TGTGCCAGCAGTCTTATTCCACCTTCAACAGGCAGCCAAGAGACCCAGTACTTC,CASSLIPPSTGSQETQYF
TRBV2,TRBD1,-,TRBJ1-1,TGTGCCAGCAGAACGACAGGGGGGACTGAAGCTTTCTTT,CASRTTGGTEAFF
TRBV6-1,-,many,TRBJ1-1,TGTGCCAGCAGATACGTGGGGACTGAAGCTTTCTTT,CASRYVGTEAFF
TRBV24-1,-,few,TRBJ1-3,TGTGCCACCAGTGATTTGAACACCATATATTTT,CATSDLNTIYF
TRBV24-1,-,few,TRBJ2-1,TGTGCCACCAGTGATTTGCAGGGCAAGCAGTTCTTC,CATSDLQGKQFF
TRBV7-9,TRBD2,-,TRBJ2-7,TGTGCCAGCAGCCCTAGCGGGGGGGCCCTAAGAGAGCAGTACTTC,CASSPSGGALREQYF
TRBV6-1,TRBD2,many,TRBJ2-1,TGTGCCAGCAGTAGACTAGCGGGAGAGGGGAATGAGCAGTTCTTC,CASSRLAGEGNEQFF
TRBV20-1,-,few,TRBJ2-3,TGCAGTGCTAGTAGGGTTGGGGGAGAGAGATACACAGATACGCAGTATTTT,CSASRVGGERYTDTQYF
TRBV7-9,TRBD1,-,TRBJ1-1,TGTGCCGGCAGCTTAGGGACAGGGGCTGAAGCTTTCTTT,CAGSLGTGAEAFF
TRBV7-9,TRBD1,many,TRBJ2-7,TGTGCCAGCAGCCCGGGACAGGAGATTTTCTCCTACGAGCAGTACTTC,CASSPGQEIFSYEQYF
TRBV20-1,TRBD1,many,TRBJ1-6,TGCAGTGCTAGAGATGGGACAGGGGGGCTACCCCTCCACTTT,CSARDGTGGLPLHF
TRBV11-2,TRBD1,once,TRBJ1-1,TGTGCCAGCACCCTAGGGCGGGGACAGCCGAACACTGAAGCTTTCTTT,CASTLGRGQPNTEAFF
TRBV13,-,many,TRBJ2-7,TGTGCCAGCAGCTCCAGCCGTGATTCCTACGAGCAGTACTTC,CASSSSRDSYEQYF
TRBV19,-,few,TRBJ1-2,TGTGCCAGTAGGAAGACAGGTGTCGTCTATGGCTACACCTTC,CASRKTGVVYGYTF
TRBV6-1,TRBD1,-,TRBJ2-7,TGTGCCAGCAGTGAAGTGGACAGGGTCGGCTACGAGCAGTACTTC,CASSEVDRVGYEQYF
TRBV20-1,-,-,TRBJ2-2,TGCAGTGCTATAGCATACGGGGTCAACACCGGGGAGCTGTTTTTT,CSAIAYGVNTGELFF
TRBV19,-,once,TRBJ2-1,TGTGCCAGTACCCCTAGCGTTTACTCCTACAATGAGCAGTTCTTC,CASTPSVYSYNEQFF
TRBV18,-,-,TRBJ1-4,TGTGCCAGCTCACCGGGGACATTTGAAAAACTGTTTTTT,CASSPGTFEKLFF
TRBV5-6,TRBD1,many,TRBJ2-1,TGTGCCAGCAGCTTATCGGGACAGGGGTACAATGAGCAGTTCTTC,CASSLSGQGYNEQFF
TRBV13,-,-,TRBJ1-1,TGTGCCAGCAGCCCAGTACAGGAGACCACTGAAGCTTTCTTT,CASSPVQETTEAFF
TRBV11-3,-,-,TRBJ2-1,TGCGCCAGCAGCTTGGAGCGGGCCGCCTACAATGAGCAGTTCTTC,CASSLERAAYNEQFF
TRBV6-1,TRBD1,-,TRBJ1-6,TGTGCCAGCAGTGAACTACAGGGGCTAGGGGATTCACCCCTCCACTTT,CASSELQGLGDSPLHF
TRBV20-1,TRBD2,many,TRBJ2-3,TGCAGTGCTAGGAATAGCGGGACCGGCACAGATACGCAGTATTTT,CSARNSGTGTDTQYF
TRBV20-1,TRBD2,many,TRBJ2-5,TGCAGTGCTCGACTGGGGACTAGCATAGAGACCCAGTACTTC,CSARLGTSIETQYF
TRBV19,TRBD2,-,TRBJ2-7,TGTGCCAGTAGTCCGTCAATAGCGGGAGGTACCTACGAGCAGTACTTC,CASSPSIAGGTYEQYF
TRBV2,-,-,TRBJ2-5,TGTGCCAGCAGCCAAACCTGGGAGACCCAGTACTTC,CASSQTWETQYF
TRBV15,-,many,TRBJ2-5,TGTGCCACCAGCAGAGTGTCGGAACAAGAGACCCAGTACTTC,CATSRVSEQETQYF